Reported below is one T cell receptor beta chain. Repertoires were generated with immunoSEQ multiplex PCR, while TCRdb's copy carries only in-frame clones and drops some. The sample has more than 150,000 clones, more than 70% seen once. This specimen belongs to a study of blood T cell repertoires in COVID-19. Study context: Acute and convalescent COVID-19 samples came from the United States, Italy and Spain. PBMCs, B-cell-depleted T cells, or T cells were the source of the cDNA or gDNA that made up the material.

The germline CDR1 and CDR2 sequences are MDHEN and SYDVKM. Trimming stripped 4 bases from V and 3 bases from J, with 16 bases between. The CDR3 loop spans 16 amino acids. The J gene is TRBJ1-3, the V gene TRBV28; no clear D gene. This TCR derives from a woman of 80 years or more with active or convalescent COVID-19. The source material was peripheral blood. The chain's CDR3 is CASSSLLRAIGNTIYF. CDR3 DNA sequence: TGTGCCAGCAGTTCTCTATTGCGGGCAATTGGAAACACCATATATTTT.